This TCR beta chain was sequenced in a study of blood T cell repertoires in COVID-19. In the study overall: The origin of the acute and convalescent COVID-19 samples was the United States, Italy and Spain.

As handled by the study authors: Using reference gene primer amplification, nucleated cell counts were estimated. Here immunoSEQ multiplex PCR was the method, and the copy in TCRdb shows in-frame clones only, minus some. The V and J calls and the clone size are those of that table, but D and trimming were determined from the DNA. This sample yields fewer than 450,000 clones, of which under 95% are seen a single time; under 3.5% belongs to the top ten. The length of the CDR3 is 17 residues. CDR1 and CDR2 (germline): MNHEY, SVGEGT. V was clipped by 2 bases and J by 4 bases; unmatched bases: 9. J is TRBJ2-3 and V is TRBV6-2 or TRBV6-3; TRBD1 matches at 10 bases. Specimen: peripheral blood. The TCR sequence derives from a woman younger than 30 who had recovered from COVID-19. CDR3 DNA: TGTGCCAGCAGTTACGTTCGGGACAGGGGAGGATCAGATACGCAGTATTTT. Its translation: CASSYVRDRGGSDTQYF.